The clone carrying this T cell receptor (beta chain) has more than one count but fewer than ten. Its target is unknown. Healthy donors of bone marrow made up the group. The PCR employed 60 Vbeta primers together with 13 Jbeta primers. TCRdb keeps only in-frame clones here, not all; method: immunoSEQ multiplex PCR. Here the sample spans under 300,000 clones, approximately 70% being singletons. The germline V gene encodes CDR1 SGDLS and CDR2 YYNGEE. The CDR3 consists of 16 residues. V lost 0 bases to trimming and J lost 12 bases; unmatched junction nucleotides: 9. The sample is drawn from a study of cytomegalovirus exposure and HLA in healthy donors. Study results and limitations: Relative to equally common others, HLA-associated TCR beta chains showed greater clonal expansion in a later analysis. The study had only CMV serostatus as immune exposure information. For presence/absence analyses, sequencing depth was assumed to be roughly uniform across donors.

The chain uses TRBV9 and TRBJ2-1, with 13 bases that match TRBD2. Sequencing was carried out using PBMCs. The sequence came from a female donor in good health and CMV-seronegative. The DNA of the CDR3 is TGTGCCAGCAGCGTAGCTGACACTAGCGGGGGGGGTGGGCAGTTCTTC. This translates into CASSVADTSGGGGQFF.